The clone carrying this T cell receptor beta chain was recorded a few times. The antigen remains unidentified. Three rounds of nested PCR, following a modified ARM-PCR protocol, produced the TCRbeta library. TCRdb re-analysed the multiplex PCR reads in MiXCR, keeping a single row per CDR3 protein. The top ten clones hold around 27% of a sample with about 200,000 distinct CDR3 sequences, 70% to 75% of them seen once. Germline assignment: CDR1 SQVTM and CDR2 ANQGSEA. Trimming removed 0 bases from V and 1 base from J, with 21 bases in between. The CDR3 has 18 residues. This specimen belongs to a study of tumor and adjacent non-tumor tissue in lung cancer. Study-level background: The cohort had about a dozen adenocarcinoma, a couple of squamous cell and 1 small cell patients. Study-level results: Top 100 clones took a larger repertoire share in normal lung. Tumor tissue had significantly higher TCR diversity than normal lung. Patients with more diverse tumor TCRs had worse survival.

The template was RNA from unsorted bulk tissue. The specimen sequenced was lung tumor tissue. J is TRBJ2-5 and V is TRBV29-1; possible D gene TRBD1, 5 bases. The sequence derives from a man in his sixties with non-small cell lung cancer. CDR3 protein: CSVEDEARGRETQETQYF. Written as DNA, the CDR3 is TGCAGCGTTGAAGATGAGGCTAGGGGCAGGGAAACCCAAGAGACCCAGTACTTC.